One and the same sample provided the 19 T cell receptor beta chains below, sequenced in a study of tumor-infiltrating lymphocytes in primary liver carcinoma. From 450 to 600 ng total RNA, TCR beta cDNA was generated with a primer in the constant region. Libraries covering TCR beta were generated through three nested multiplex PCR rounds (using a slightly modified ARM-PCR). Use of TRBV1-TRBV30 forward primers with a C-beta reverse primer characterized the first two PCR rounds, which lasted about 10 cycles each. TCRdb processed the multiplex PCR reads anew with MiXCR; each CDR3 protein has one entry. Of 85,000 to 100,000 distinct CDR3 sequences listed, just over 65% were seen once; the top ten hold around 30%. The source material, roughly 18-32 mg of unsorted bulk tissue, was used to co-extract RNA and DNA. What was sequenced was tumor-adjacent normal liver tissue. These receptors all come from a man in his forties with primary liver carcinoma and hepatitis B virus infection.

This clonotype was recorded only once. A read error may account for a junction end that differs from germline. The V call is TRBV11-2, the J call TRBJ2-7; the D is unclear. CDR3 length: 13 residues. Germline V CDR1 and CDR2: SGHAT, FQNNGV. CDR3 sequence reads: CDSSLSPIYEQYF. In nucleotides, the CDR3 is TGTGACAGCAGCTTAAGCCCCATCTACGAGCAGTACTTC.

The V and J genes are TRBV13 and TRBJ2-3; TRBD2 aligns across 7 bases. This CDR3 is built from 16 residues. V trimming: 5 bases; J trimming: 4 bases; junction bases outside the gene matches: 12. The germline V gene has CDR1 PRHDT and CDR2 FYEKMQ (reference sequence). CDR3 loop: CASSPWDSAGADTQYF. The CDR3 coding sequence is TGTGCCAGCAGCCCCTGGGATAGTGCGGGGGCAGATACGCAGTATTTT.

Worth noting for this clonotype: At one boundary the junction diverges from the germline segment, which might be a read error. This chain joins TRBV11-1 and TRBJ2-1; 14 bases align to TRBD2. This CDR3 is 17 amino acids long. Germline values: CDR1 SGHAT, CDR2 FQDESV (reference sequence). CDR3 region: CTSSLGLAGDVDNEQFF. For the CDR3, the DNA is TGTACCAGTAGCTTGGGACTAGCGGGAGATGTTGACAATGAGCAGTTCTTC.

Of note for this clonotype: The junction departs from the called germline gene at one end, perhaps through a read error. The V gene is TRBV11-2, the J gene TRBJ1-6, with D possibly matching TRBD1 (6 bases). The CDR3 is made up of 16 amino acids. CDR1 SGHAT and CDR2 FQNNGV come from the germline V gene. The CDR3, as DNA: TGTGCCAACAGCTCAAGGAGGGGGACCACTAATTCACCCCTCCAATTT. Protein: CANSSRRGTTNSPLQF.

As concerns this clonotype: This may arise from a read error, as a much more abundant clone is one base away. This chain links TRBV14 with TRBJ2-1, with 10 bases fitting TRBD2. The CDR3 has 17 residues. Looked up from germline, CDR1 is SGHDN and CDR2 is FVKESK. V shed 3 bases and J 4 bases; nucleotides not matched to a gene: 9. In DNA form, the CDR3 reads TGTGCCAGCAGCCATTCCGGTGGGACTAGCGCGTACAATGAGCAGTTCTTC. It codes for CASSHSGGTSAYNEQFF.

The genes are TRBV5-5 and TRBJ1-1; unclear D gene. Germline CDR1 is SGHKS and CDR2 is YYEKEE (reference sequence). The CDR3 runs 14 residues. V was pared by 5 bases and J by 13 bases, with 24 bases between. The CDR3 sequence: CASSPTWSSPGVFF. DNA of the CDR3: TGTGCCAGCAGTCCTACATGGTCTTCCCCTGGAGTTTTCTTT.

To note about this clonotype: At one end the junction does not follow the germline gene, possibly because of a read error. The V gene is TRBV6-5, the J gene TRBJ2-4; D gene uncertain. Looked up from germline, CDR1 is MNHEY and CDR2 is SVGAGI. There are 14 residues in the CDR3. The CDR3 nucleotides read TGTGCCAGCAGCCCCGCGAGAGATTTAAACGTTCAGTACTTC. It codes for CASSPARDLNVQYF.

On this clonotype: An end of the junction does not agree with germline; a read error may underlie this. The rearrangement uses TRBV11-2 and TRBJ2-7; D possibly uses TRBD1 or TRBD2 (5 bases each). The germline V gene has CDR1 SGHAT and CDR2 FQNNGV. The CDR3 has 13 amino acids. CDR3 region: CASSFTTRDEQCF. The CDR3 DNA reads TGTGCCAGCAGTTTTACTACCAGGGACGAGCAGTGCTTC.

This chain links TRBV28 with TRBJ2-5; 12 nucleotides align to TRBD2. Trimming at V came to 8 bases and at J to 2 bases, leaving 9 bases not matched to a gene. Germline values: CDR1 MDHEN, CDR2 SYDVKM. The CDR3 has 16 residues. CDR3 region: CASRLAGGSLQETQYF. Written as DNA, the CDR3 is TGTGCCAGCCGTCTAGCGGGAGGGAGCTTACAAGAGACCCAGTACTTC.

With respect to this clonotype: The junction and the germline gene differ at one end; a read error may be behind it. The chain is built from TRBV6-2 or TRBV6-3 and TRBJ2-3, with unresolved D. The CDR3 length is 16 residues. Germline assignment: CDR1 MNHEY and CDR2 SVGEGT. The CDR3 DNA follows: TGTACCAGCAGTTACTTCGACCCCAGGAGCACAAACACGCAGTATTTT. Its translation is CTSSYFDPRSTNTQYF.

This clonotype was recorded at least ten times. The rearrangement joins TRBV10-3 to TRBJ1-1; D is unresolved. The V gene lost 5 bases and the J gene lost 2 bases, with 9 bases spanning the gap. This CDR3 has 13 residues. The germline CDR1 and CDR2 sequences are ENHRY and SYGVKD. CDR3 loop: CAISSIRNTEAFF. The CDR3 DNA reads TGTGCCATCAGTTCTATAAGAAACACTGAAGCTTTCTTT.

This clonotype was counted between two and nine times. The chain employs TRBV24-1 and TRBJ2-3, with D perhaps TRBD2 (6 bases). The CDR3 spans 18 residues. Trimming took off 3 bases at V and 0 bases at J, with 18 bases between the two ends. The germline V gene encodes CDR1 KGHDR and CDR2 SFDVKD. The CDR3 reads CATSDPSGRITSTDTQYF. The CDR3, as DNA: TGTGCCACCAGTGATCCGTCGGGGAGGATCACAAGCACAGATACGCAGTATTTT.

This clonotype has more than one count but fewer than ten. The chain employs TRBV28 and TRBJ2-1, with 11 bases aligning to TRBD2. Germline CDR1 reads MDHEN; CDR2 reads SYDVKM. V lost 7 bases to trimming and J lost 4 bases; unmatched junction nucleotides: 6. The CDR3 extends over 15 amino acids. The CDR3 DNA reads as TGTGCCAGCAACCCTACTAGCGGGAGTTACAATGAGCAGTTCTTC. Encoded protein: CASNPTSGSYNEQFF.

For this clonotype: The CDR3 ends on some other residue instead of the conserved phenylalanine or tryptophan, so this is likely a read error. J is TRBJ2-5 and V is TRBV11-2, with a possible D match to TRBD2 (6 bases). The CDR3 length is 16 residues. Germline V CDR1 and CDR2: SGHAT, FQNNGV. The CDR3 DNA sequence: TGTGCCAGCGGATCCTGGGACTCGGCCCACCAAGAGACTCAGTACCTC. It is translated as CASGSWDSAHQETQYL.

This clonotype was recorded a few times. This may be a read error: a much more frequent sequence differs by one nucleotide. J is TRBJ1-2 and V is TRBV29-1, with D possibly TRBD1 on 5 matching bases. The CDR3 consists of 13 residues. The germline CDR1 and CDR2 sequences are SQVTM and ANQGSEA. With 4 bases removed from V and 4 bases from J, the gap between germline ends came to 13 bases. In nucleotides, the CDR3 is TGCAGCGTTGGGACACTTCATAGCTATGGCTACACCTTC. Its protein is CSVGTLHSYGYTF.

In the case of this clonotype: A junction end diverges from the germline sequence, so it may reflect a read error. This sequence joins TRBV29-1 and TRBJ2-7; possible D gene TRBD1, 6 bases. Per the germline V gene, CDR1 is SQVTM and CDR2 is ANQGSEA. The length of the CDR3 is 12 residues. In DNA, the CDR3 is TGTAGCGTTGACACAGGGCTCTACGAGCAGTGCTTC. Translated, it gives CSVDTGLYEQCF.

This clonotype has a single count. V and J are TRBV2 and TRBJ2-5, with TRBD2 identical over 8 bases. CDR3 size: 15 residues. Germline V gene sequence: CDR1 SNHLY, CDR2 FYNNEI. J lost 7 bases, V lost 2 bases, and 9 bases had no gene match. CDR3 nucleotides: TGTGCCAGCAGTGAACAGCGGGGGCCACAGGGGACCCAGTACTTC. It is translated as CASSEQRGPQGTQYF.

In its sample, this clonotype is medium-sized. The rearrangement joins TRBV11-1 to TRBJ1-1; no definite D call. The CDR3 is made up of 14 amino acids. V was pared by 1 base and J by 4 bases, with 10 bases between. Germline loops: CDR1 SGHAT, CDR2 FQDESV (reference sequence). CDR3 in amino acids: CASSLEAVGTEAFF. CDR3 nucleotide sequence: TGTGCCAGCAGCTTAGAGGCAGTGGGCACTGAAGCTTTCTTT.

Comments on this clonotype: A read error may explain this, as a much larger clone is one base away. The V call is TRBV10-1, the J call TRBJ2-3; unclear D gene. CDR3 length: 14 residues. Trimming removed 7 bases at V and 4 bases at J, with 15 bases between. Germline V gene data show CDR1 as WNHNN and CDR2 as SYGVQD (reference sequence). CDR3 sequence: CASTRKNLADTQYF. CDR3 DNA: TGCGCCAGCACTCGGAAGAACCTCGCAGATACGCAGTATTTT.